This T cell receptor (beta chain) was sequenced in a study of neurological immune-mediated disorders. 5'RACE employing 10-nucleotide random UMIs yielded the cDNA. A single run covered 15-18 subjects with over 170 million TCR-beta sequences. TCRdb reprocessed the 5' RACE reads with MiXCR, giving one entry per CDR3 protein. The sample lists about 79,000 distinct CDR3 sequences, around an eighth occurring once. This clonotype has a count of ten or more. The antigen is not known. Study-wide points: Subjects shared no identical expanded-clone CDR3 amino acid sequences, suggesting private TCR-beta repertoires in all groups.

The CDR3 spans 15 residues. Looked up from germline, CDR1 is SGHRS and CDR2 is YFSETQ. The ends were cut back, 2 bases at V and 0 bases at J, with 11 bases in the middle. The genes are TRBV5-1 and TRBJ1-1; tentative D call: TRBD1 (5 bases). This sequence originates from a woman between 45 and 60 years old in good health. The sample consisted of PBMCs. The CDR3 nucleotides read TGCGCCAGCAGCTTACAGGCAGCCATGAACACTGAAGCTTTCTTT. This encodes CASSLQAAMNTEAFF.